This TCR beta chain was documented in a study of beta chain features in type 1 diabetes. Notes on the study in general: A moderate, significant TCRB CDR3 shortening appeared in type 1 diabetes across four CD4+ subsets.

On this clone: Its antigen is as yet unknown.

Expressed TCRB transcripts got sequenced, as all isolated RNA was reverse transcribed. Assay: immunoSEQ multiplex PCR; the TCRdb copy retains only in-frame clones and omits some. The sample records approximately 250,000 clones, approximately 11% being singletons. The CDR3 covers 12 residues. Trimming stripped 6 bases from V and 8 bases from J, with 13 bases between. Germline CDR1 reads MNHNY; CDR2 reads SVGAGI (reference sequence). The chain combines TRBV6-6 with TRBJ1-2; D may be TRBD1 (5 bases). This sequence originates from a man younger than 40 with type 1 diabetes. The sample comprised naive CD4+ T cells from blood. The CDR3, as DNA: TGTGCCAGCAGCTCCCGGGGGGACGGCTACACCTTC. It yields the protein CASSSRGDGYTF.